This TCR beta chain was sequenced for a study of cytomegalovirus exposure and HLA in healthy donors. It was with 60 Vbeta and 13 Jbeta primers that the PCR ran. TCRdb keeps only in-frame clones here, not all; method: immunoSEQ multiplex PCR. Of 200,000 or so clones in the sample, 70% to 90% are singletons; the top ten hold around 2.2%. Germline CDR1 is WSHSY and CDR2 is SAAADI. The V gene lost 5 bases and the J gene lost 7 bases, with 11 bases spanning the gap. The CDR3 is 13 amino acids. This clone was picked up one time. Input material: PBMCs. The chain joins TRBV10-2 to TRBJ1-4; TRBD1 is a possible D gene (5 bases). This TCR was sampled from a young woman in good health and CMV-seropositive. The CDR3 protein is CASSLGLAEKLFF. CDR3 sequence (DNA): TGCGCCAGCAGTTTGGGGCTTGCTGAAAAACTGTTTTTT.